This T cell receptor beta chain was obtained from a study of CD8+ T cells in alopecia areata. About the research overall: Treatment of the treated patients consisted of oral tofacitinib, 5 to 10 mg twice daily.

Germline V gene sequence: CDR1 PRHDT, CDR2 FYEKMQ (reference sequence). The CDR3 is 19 residues long. After removal of 0 bases from V and 4 bases from J, the junction contained 13 bases not matched to a gene. Lesional scalp punch biopsies and peripheral blood were collected from alopecia areata patients. PBMC-derived CD4+ and CD8+ T cells were sorted. Whole-study results and caveats: Sequenced scalp T cells also include alphabeta T cells resident in normal skin.

On this clone: Its antigen is not known.

As the sequencing template, cDNA was produced by extracting RNA and reverse transcribing it. TCRdb keeps only in-frame clones here, not all; method: immunoSEQ multiplex PCR. The sample includes around 140,000 clones, 80% to 90% of them seen just once. The chain uses TRBV13 and TRBJ2-3, with 10 bases identical to TRBD2. Specimen: CD8+ T cells sorted from blood, collected at week 0. The clonotype was recovered from a human donor with alopecia areata. In nucleotides, the CDR3 is TGTGCCAGCAGCTTAGGGGCTAGCGGGGGCCCATCAATCGCAGATACGCAGTATTTT. It specifies CASSLGASGGPSIADTQYF.